Presented here are 23 T cell receptor beta chains from one specimen sequenced in a study of T cell responses to AZD1222 COVID-19 vaccine. Only in-frame clones appear in the TCRdb table, and some are missing; sequencing was by immunoSEQ multiplex PCR. In the table there are 100,000 or so clones, around 95% of which are singletons. The source material was peripheral blood, sampled on day 0 of AZD1222 vaccination. The receptors come from an adult in good health.

This chain connects TRBV12-3 or TRBV12-4 to TRBJ2-5; D is perhaps TRBD1 or TRBD2 (5 bases each). The CDR3 is 13 amino acids. The V gene lost 6 bases and the J gene lost 2 bases, with 10 bases spanning the gap. The CDR3: CASRPGPQETQYF. CDR3 DNA: TGTGCCAGCAGGCCGGGGCCACAAGAGACCCAGTACTTC.

The gene calls are TRBV18 and TRBJ2-2; D unclear. V was pared by 6 bases and J by 9 bases, with 8 bases between. The CDR3 consists of 11 residues. CDR1 is KGHSH and CDR2 is LQKENI in the germline V gene. The CDR3 nucleotides are TGTGCCAGCTCTAGAGAGAGGGAGCTGTTTTTT. This translates into CASSRERELFF.

The rearrangement joins TRBV6-5 to TRBJ1-3; tentatively, D is TRBD1 (5 bases). In germline, CDR1 is MNHEY, CDR2 SVGAGI. This CDR3 has 13 residues. V was pared by 8 bases and J by 8 bases, with 16 bases between. The CDR3 region has the DNA TGTGCCAGCGGGGGTACCCGCGGGGACACCATATATTTT. Translated: CASGGTRGDTIYF.

The gene calls are TRBV27 and TRBJ2-5; D is unclear. The V end lost 1 base, the J end lost 0 bases, and 15 bases lay between the germline ends. Germline V lookup: CDR1 MNHEY, CDR2 SMNVEV (reference sequence). This CDR3 has 17 residues. The CDR3 DNA is TGTGCCAGCAGTTTATACCCTCATCCAATGTACCAAGAGACCCAGTACTTC. The encoded protein is CASSLYPHPMYQETQYF.

The chain has TRBV6-1 and TRBJ1-1; D remains unclear. Germline V gives CDR1 MNHNS, CDR2 SASEGT. The CDR3 is 15 amino acids. The germline V and J ends were trimmed by 2 bases and 3 bases, with 13 bases remaining between them. The CDR3 spells CASSETWRGDTEAFF. For the CDR3, the DNA is TGTGCCAGCAGTGAAACGTGGCGGGGTGACACTGAAGCTTTCTTT.

The J gene is TRBJ2-1, the V gene TRBV4-2; a possible D gene is TRBD2 (6 bases). This CDR3 contains 14 residues. Germline V gene sequence: CDR1 LGHNA, CDR2 YNFKEQ. Trimming removed 4 bases at V and 4 bases at J, with 11 bases between. The CDR3 region has the DNA TGTGCCAGCAGCCTCATAGCGGATTACAATGAGCAGTTCTTC. Its protein product is CASSLIADYNEQFF.

CDR3 residues: CASSLGTVEAFF. The CDR3 nucleotides are TGCGCCAGCAGCTTGGGCACCGTTGAAGCTTTCTTT. This rearrangement joins TRBV5-1 to TRBJ1-1; no definite D call. The CDR3 spans 12 residues. Germline V gene data show CDR1 as SGHRS and CDR2 as YFSETQ. Trimming pared 0 bases from V and 7 bases from J, leaving 7 bases between.

J is TRBJ2-1 and V is TRBV5-1, with a weak D call TRBD1 (7 bases). The CDR3 totals 21 residues. The germline V gene has CDR1 SGHRS and CDR2 YFSETQ. V was clipped by 4 bases and J by 0 bases, with 29 bases between them. In nucleotides, the CDR3 is TGCGCCAGCAGCGTAACGGGGGACAGATATAAACTCACCTCCTCCTACAATGAGCAGTTCTTC. Residues: CASSVTGDRYKLTSSYNEQFF.

This chain links TRBV7-9 with TRBJ2-3; TRBD2 aligns across 7 bases. Germline V lookup: CDR1 SEHNR, CDR2 FQNEAQ (reference sequence). The CDR3 spans 18 residues. The ends lost 4 bases at V and 0 bases at J; junction bases unmatched: 13. The CDR3 loop reads CASSSTSTGTTSTDTQYF. The CDR3 DNA sequence: TGTGCCAGCAGCTCGACCTCGACCGGGACTACTAGCACAGATACGCAGTATTTT.

The J gene is TRBJ1-6, the V gene TRBV25-1, with D hard to call. V lost 5 bases, J lost 6 bases, and 20 bases lay in between. Germline CDR1 and CDR2: MGHDK and SYGVNS. The CDR3 runs to 17 residues. CDR3 region: CASSNPAGGYGNSPLHF. Here the CDR3 DNA reads TGTGCCAGCAGTAACCCCGCGGGAGGGTACGGTAATTCACCCCTCCACTTT.

The chain carries TRBV6-5 and TRBJ1-1; TRBD1 aligns across 8 bases. This CDR3 spans 13 amino acids. V shed 6 bases and J 3 bases; nucleotides not matched to a gene: 3. Germline V gives CDR1 MNHEY, CDR2 SVGAGI. CDR3 in DNA: TGTGCCAGCAGGCGACAGGGGTACACTGAAGCTTTCTTT. Its translation is CASRRQGYTEAFF.

The chain recombines TRBV7-2 with TRBJ1-6, with D maybe TRBD1 (5 bases). The germline gives CDR1 SGHTA, CDR2 FQGNSA. The CDR3 has 11 amino acids. V lost 1 base and J 13 bases, leaving 5 bases between the germline ends. The CDR3 sequence is CASSLGGPLHF. Here the CDR3 DNA reads TGTGCCAGCAGCTTAGGGGGGCCCCTCCACTTT.

V gene TRBV9 combines with J gene TRBJ1-6; D remains unclear. With 4 bases removed from V and 8 bases from J, the gap between germline ends came to 13 bases. Germline V gene lookup returns CDR1 SGDLS and CDR2 YYNGEE. The CDR3 sequence is 14 residues long. The CDR3 bases are TGTGCCAGCAGCTACTCCTTCGACGATTCACCCCTCCACTTT. Translated, it gives CASSYSFDDSPLHF. Complete variable domain (other parts from reference TRBV9 and TRBJ1-6): DSGVTQTPKHLITATGQRVTLRCSPRSGDLSVYWYQQSLDQGLQFLIQYYNGEERAKGNILERFSAQQFPDLHSELNLSSLELGDSALYFCASSYSFDDSPLHFGNGTRLTVT.

The chain links TRBV27 to TRBJ2-7; the D gene could be TRBD1 or TRBD2 (5 bases each). The germline gives CDR1 MNHEY, CDR2 SMNVEV (reference sequence). This CDR3 is 14 amino acids long. The V end was cut by 4 bases, the J end by 2 bases, with 12 bases between. CDR3 bases: TGTGCCAGCAGTTGGGCGAGGGGACCCTACGAGCAGTACTTC. It encodes CASSWARGPYEQYF.

The chain uses TRBV7-2 and TRBJ1-2; D gene unclear. Germline-derived CDR1 and CDR2 are SGHTA and FQGNSA. The length of the CDR3 is 13 residues. Between the trimmed V and J ends, which lost 5 bases and 2 bases, there was a span of 9 bases. CDR3 loop: CASSPQANYGYTF. The CDR3 DNA is TGTGCCAGCAGCCCGCAGGCGAACTATGGCTACACCTTC. The whole variable domain, remainder taken from reference TRBV7-2 and TRBJ1-2, is GAGVSQSPSNKVTEKGKDVELRCDPISGHTALYWYRQSLGQGLEFLIYFQGNSAPDKSGLPSDRFSAERTGGSVSTLTIQRTQQEDSAVYLCASSPQANYGYTFGSGTRLTVV.

The genes are TRBV12-5 and TRBJ2-5; 14 bases align to TRBD2. The CDR3 covers 17 residues. V shed 3 bases and J 5 bases; nucleotides not matched to a gene: 8. Germline CDR1 reads LGHNT; CDR2 reads FRNRAP. This chain's CDR3 is CASGFILGLAGGETQYF. As DNA, the CDR3 is TGTGCTAGTGGTTTTATCCTAGGACTAGCGGGGGGTGAGACCCAGTACTTC.

This clone was counted a few times. Other DNA sequences from this sample encode an identical CDR3 as well. V gene TRBV28 combines with J gene TRBJ1-5, with TRBD1 matching 8 bases. This CDR3 is 15 amino acids long. Germline trimming cut 2 bases from V and 4 bases from J; bases unmatched to any gene: 4. CDR1 and CDR2 from the germline V gene are MDHEN and SYDVKM. CDR3 coding DNA: TGTGCCAGCAGTTTACAGGGGGCTAGAAATCAGCCCCAGCATTTT. Translating it yields CASSLQGARNQPQHF.

V is TRBV28 and J is TRBJ2-7; 7 nucleotides align to TRBD2. Trimming took 6 bases from V and 1 from J; bases not matched to a gene: 9. The germline gives CDR1 MDHEN, CDR2 SYDVKM. The CDR3 length is 15 residues. The CDR3 bases are TGTGCCAGCAGACTTAATTGGGAGGGGTCCTACGAGCAGTACTTC. This translates into CASRLNWEGSYEQYF.

The V call is TRBV19, the J call TRBJ2-6, with D maybe TRBD2 (5 bases). V shed 7 bases and J shed 0 bases, with 19 bases lying between them. This CDR3 is built from 18 residues. In germline, CDR1 is LNHDA, CDR2 SQIVND (reference sequence). The CDR3: CASTLSRPGFSGANVLTF. The CDR3 DNA follows: TGTGCCAGTACACTGTCTCGGCCGGGGTTCTCTGGGGCCAACGTCCTGACTTTC.

The chain is built from TRBV12-3 or TRBV12-4 and TRBJ2-7; D is unclear. The V end lost 6 bases, the J end lost 5 bases, and 14 bases lay between the germline ends. This CDR3 has 13 amino acids. This CDR3 reads CASSHPPDNEQYF. The CDR3 DNA reads as TGTGCCAGCAGCCACCCACCGGATAACGAGCAGTACTTC.

The gene calls are TRBV30 and TRBJ1-4; TRBD1 aligns across 7 bases. Losses at the gene ends were 0 bases for V and 7 bases for J; bases not matched to a gene: 14. Germline V CDR1 and CDR2: GTSNPN, SVGIG (reference sequence). CDR3 length: 17 residues. The CDR3: CAWSVFILGGKSEKLFF. As DNA, the CDR3 is TGTGCCTGGAGTGTATTTATCCTAGGGGGCAAGAGTGAAAAACTGTTTTTT.

V and J are TRBV9 and TRBJ2-1; 7 bases map to TRBD1. Germline-derived CDR1 and CDR2 are SGDLS and YYNGEE. The CDR3 contains 14 residues. After removal of 4 bases from V and 6 bases from J, the junction contained 7 bases not matched to a gene. The CDR3 reads CASSPATGANEQFF. In DNA form, the CDR3 reads TGTGCCAGCAGCCCTGCAACAGGGGCCAATGAGCAGTTCTTC.

CDR3 DNA: TGTGCCAGTAGTGCCGGGACAGGGGGCACCGGGGAGCTGTTTTTT. It codes for CASSAGTGGTGELFF. The chain combines TRBV19 with TRBJ2-2, with 11 nucleotides matching TRBD1. The length of the CDR3 is 15 residues. In germline, CDR1 is LNHDA, CDR2 SQIVND (reference sequence). Trimming removed 5 bases from V and 4 bases from J; junction bases left unmatched: 3.